The entry below describes one T cell receptor (beta chain). Its matching antigen is unknown. The sample comes from a study of siplizumab effects on memory and regulatory T cells. General study results and limits: Siplizumab produced a significant drop in alloreactive sequences attributable to unstimulated CD4+ memory cells.

Per germline, CDR1 SGDLS and CDR2 YYNGEE. The CDR3 spans 16 residues. With 3 bases clipped from V and 4 bases from J, the junction kept 9 bases outside the gene matches. Some clones are missing from TCRdb's copy, which holds only in-frame ones; the method was immunoSEQ multiplex PCR. Among some 97,000 clones, 92% were seen once, and the ten largest hold 0.55% to 0.85%. Sequencing used Tregs sorted from blood. The sequence came from a human donor in good health. This rearrangement joins TRBV9 to TRBJ1-1; 10 bases line up with TRBD1. The CDR3 reads CASSERDRGAGTEAFF. As DNA, the CDR3 is TGTGCCAGCAGCGAAAGGGACAGGGGAGCGGGCACTGAAGCTTTCTTT.